This T cell receptor (beta chain) emerged from a study of CXCR3-negative and CXCR3-positive naive CD8 T cells. Note on this clonotype: Its matching antigen is unknown.

Germline assignment: CDR1 MNHEY and CDR2 SMNVEV (reference sequence). The CDR3 is 19 residues long. The TRB cDNA libraries were prepared by 5' RACE with UMI labels. TCRdb reanalyzed the 5' RACE reads and collapses them to one entry per CDR3 protein, without DNA. The table lists 65,000 to 75,000 distinct CDR3 sequences. Study-wide points: The study found more hydrophobic TRB CDR3s in CXCR3-positive naive cells than in CXCR3-negative naive cells. Cryopreserved cells partially lost CXCR3 expression, and fresh PBMCs were used in most assays. Both naive subsets, CXCR3-negative and CXCR3-positive, displayed similar TRBV-TRBJ usage, unlike memory cells.

Those CD8+ T cells considered naive were CD45RO-CCR7+CD27+CD95-. The rearrangement links TRBV27 to TRBJ2-2; TCRdb's D gene call, TRBD1, goes unchecked for lack of DNA. This sequence was found in a human donor in good health. Some clones in this sample may be carry-over from other donors' samples. Sequenced: naive CXCR3+ CD8+ T cells from blood. Subset meaning: CD45RO-CCR7+CD27+CD95- naive CD8+ T cells expressing CXCR3 (TNR3+). CDR3 residues: CASSPGTGVRVGVAGELFF.